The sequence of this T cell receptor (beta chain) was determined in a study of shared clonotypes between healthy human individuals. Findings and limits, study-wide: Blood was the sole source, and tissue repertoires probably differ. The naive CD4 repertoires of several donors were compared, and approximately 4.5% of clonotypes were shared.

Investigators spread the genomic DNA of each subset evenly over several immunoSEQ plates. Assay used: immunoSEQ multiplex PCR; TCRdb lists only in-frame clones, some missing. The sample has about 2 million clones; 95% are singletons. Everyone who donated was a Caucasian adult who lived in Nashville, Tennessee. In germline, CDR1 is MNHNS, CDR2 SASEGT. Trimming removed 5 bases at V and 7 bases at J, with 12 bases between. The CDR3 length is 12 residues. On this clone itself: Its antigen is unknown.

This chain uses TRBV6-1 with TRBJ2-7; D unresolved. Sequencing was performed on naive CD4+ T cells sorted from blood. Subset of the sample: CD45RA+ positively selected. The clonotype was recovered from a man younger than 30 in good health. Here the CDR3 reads CASSSVGWEQYF. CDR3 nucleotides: TGTGCCAGCAGTTCGGTTGGGTGGGAGCAGTACTTC.